The T cell receptor beta chain under discussion was sequenced for a study of blood T cell repertoires in COVID-19. Background on the study: PBMCs, B-cell-depleted T cells, or T cells provided the cDNA or gDNA that made up the material.

TCRdb's table, derived via immunoSEQ multiplex PCR, lists solely in-frame clones and lacks some. The sample lists approximately 400,000 clones; 80% to 95% were seen once. Within 2 weeks before study entry, exposed participants met a COVID-19 case. This CDR3 is built from 19 residues. Looked up from germline, CDR1 is LGHDT and CDR2 is YNNKEL (reference sequence). The V segment lost 4 bases and the J segment 4 bases; nucleotides outside the gene matches: 10. Sequencing used PBMCs or T cells enriched from blood (not recorded which). V usage is TRBV3-1 (or the pseudogene TRBV3-2) and J usage is TRBJ2-1; TRBD2 agrees at 16 bases. The receptor comes from a woman between 40 and 55 years old who had been exposed to COVID-19. The CDR3 region is CASSRSGTSGGAGYNEQFF. CDR3 bases: TGTGCCAGCAGCCGGTCCGGGACTAGCGGGGGGGCTGGTTACAATGAGCAGTTCTTC.